This entry features one T cell receptor beta chain sequence. At the time of sampling, donors were nominally healthy, though unrecorded immune exposures were likely. Germline V gives CDR1 SGHRS, CDR2 YFSETQ. Trimming cost V 4 bases and J 5 bases; bases outside gene matches: 2. The CDR3 covers 14 residues. The data are from a study of cytomegalovirus exposure and HLA in healthy donors. With 60 Vbeta and 13 Jbeta primers, the PCR was carried out. The assay was immunoSEQ multiplex PCR, and TCRdb's table has in-frame clones only and misses some. Among about 190,000 clones, around 84% were seen once, and the ten largest hold 3.4%.

The sequence was obtained from a man in his forties in good health and CMV-seropositive. What was sequenced was PBMCs. V is TRBV5-1 and J is TRBJ1-6, with TRBD1 matching over 8 bases. In nucleotides, the CDR3 is TGCGCCAGCAGCGCGGACAGGGATAATTCACCCCTCCACTTT. It yields the protein CASSADRDNSPLHF.